Sequencing of this T cell receptor beta chain was carried out in a study of blood T cell repertoires in COVID-19. Study background: Sample material is recorded as cDNA or gDNA derived from T cells, B-cell-depleted T cells, or PBMCs.

In the original workflow: Amplification from reference gene primers served as the basis for estimated nucleated cell counts. The assay was immunoSEQ multiplex PCR, and TCRdb's table has in-frame clones only and misses some. D and trimming come from the DNA, and the V and J calls and clone size come from that table. The table includes about 79,000 clones, roughly 89% detected once. Trimming cost V 0 bases and J 2 bases; bases outside gene matches: 2. Germline CDR1 and CDR2: SGHRS and YFSETQ. The CDR3 totals 16 residues. Sample: peripheral blood. This TCR came from a man in his 70s with active or convalescent COVID-19. V and J are TRBV5-1 and TRBJ2-2; 9 bases align to TRBD1. Here the CDR3 DNA reads TGCGCCAGCAGCTTGGTGGGACAGGGTAACACCGGGGAGCTGTTTTTT. Translation: CASSLVGQGNTGELFF.